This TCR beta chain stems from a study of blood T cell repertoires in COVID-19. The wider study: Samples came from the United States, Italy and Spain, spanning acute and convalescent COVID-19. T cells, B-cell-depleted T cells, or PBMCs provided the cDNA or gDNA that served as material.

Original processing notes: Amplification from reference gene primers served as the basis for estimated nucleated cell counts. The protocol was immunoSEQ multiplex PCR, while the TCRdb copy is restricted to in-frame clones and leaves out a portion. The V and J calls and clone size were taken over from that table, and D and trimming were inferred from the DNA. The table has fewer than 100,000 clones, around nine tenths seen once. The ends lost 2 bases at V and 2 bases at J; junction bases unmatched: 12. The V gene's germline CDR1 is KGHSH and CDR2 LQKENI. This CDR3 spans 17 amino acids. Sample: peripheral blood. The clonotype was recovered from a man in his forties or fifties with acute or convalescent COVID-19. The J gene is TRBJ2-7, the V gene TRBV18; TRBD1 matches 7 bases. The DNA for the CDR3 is TGTGCCAGCTCACCAAGGGGGCCGGGAAAAGGCACCTACGAGCAGTACTTC. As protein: CASSPRGPGKGTYEQYF.